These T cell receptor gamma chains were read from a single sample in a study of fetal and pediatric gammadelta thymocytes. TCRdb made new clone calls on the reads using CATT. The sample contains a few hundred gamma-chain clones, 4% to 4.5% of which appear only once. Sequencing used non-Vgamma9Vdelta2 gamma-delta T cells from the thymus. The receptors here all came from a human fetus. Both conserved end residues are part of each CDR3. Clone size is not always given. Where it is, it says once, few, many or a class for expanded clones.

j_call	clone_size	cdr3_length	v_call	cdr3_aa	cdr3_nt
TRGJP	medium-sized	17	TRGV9	CALWEVQQELGKKIKVF	TGTGCCTTGTGGGAGGTGCAGCAAGAGTTGGGCAAAAAAATCAAGGTATTT
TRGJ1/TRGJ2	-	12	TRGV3	CATWDRRREKLF	TGTGCCACCTGGGACAGGCGGAGAGAGAAACTCTTT
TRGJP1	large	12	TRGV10	CAAWDTGWFKIF	TGTGCTGCGTGGGACACTGGTTGGTTCAAGATATTT
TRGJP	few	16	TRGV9	CALWDPQELGKKIKVF	TGTGCCTTGTGGGACCCTCAAGAGTTGGGCAAAAAAATCAAGGTATTT
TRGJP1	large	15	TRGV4	CATWDGHTTGWFKIF	TGTGCCACCTGGGATGGGCATACCACTGGTTGGTTCAAGATATTT
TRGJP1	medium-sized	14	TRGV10	CAAWDPTTGWFKIF	TGTGCTGCGTGGGATCCTACCACTGGTTGGTTCAAGATATTT
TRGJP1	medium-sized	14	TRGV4	CATWEGTTGWFKIF	TGTGCCACCTGGGAAGGGACCACTGGTTGGTTCAAGATATTT
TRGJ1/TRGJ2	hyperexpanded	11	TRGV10	CAAWDYYKKLF	TGTGCTGCGTGGGATTATTATAAGAAACTCTTT
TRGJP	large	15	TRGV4	CATWDGELGKKIKVF	TGTGCCACCTGGGATGGAGAGTTGGGCAAAAAAATCAAGGTATTT
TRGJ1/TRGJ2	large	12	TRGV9	CALWEGWYKKLF	TGTGCCTTGTGGGAGGGATGGTATAAGAAACTCTTT
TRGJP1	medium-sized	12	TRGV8	CATWDPGWFKIF	TGTGCCACCTGGGATCCTGGTTGGTTCAAGATATTT
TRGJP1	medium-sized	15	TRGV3	CATWDRRITGWFKIF	TGTGCCACCTGGGACAGGCGGATCACTGGTTGGTTCAAGATATTT
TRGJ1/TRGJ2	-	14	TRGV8	CATWDFPNYYKKLF	TGTGCCACCTGGGATTTCCCGAATTATTATAAGAAACTCTTT
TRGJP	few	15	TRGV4	CATWEQELGKKIKVF	TGTGCCACCTGGGAGCAAGAGTTGGGCAAAAAAATCAAGGTATTT
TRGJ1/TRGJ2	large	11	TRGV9	CALWEYYKKLF	TGTGCCTTGTGGGAGTATTATAAGAAACTCTTT
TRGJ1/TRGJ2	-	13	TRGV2	CATWDRDYYKKLF	TGTGCCACCTGGGACCGAGATTATTATAAGAAACTCTTT
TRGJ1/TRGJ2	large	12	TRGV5	CATWDSYYKKLF	TGTGCCACCTGGGACAGTTATTATAAGAAACTCTTT
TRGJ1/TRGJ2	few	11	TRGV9	CALWEIYKKLF	TGTGCCTTGTGGGAGATATATAAGAAACTCTTT
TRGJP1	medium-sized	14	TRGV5	CATWPNTTGWFKIF	TGTGCCACCTGGCCCAATACCACTGGTTGGTTCAAGATATTT
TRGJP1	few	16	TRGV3	CATWDRIYTTGWFKIF	TGTGCCACCTGGGACAGGATTTATACCACTGGTTGGTTCAAGATATTT
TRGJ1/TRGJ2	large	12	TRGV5	CATWDNYYKKLF	TGTGCCACCTGGGACAATTATTATAAGAAACTCTTT
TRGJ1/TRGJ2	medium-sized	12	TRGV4	CATWATFLGKLF	TGTGCCACCTGGGCTACATTTTTGGGGAAACTCTTT
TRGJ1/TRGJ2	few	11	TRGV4	CATWDGRRKLF	TGTGCCACCTGGGATGGGCGAAGGAAACTCTTT
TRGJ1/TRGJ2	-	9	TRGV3	CATWDKKLF	TGTGCCACCTGGGACAAGAAACTCTTT
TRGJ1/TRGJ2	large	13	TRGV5	CATWDRNYYKKLF	TGTGCCACCTGGGACAGGAATTATTATAAGAAACTCTTT
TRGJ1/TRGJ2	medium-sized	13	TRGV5	CATWDPNYYKKLF	TGTGCCACCTGGGACCCGAATTATTATAAGAAACTCTTT
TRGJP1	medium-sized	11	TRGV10	CAAWAGWFKIF	TGTGCTGCGTGGGCTGGTTGGTTCAAGATATTT
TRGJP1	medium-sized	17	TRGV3	CATWDRLVETTGWFKIF	TGTGCCACCTGGGACAGGCTGGTAGAAACCACTGGTTGGTTCAAGATATTT
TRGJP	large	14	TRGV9	CALWEELGKKIKVF	TGTGCCTTGTGGGAAGAGTTGGGCAAAAAAATCAAGGTATTT
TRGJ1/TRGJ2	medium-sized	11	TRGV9	CALWEVKEKLF	TGTGCCTTGTGGGAGGTGAAGGAGAAACTCTTT
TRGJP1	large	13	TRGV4	CATWDGPGWFKIF	TGTGCCACCTGGGATGGGCCTGGTTGGTTCAAGATATTT
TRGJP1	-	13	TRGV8	CATWSATGWFKIF	TGTGCCACCTGGTCAGCCACTGGTTGGTTCAAGATATTT
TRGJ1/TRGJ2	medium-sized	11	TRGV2	CATWSYYKKLF	TGTGCCACCTGGAGTTATTATAAGAAACTCTTT
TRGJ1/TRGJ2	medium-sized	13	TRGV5	CATWDVNYYKKLF	TGTGCCACCTGGGACGTGAATTATTATAAGAAACTCTTT
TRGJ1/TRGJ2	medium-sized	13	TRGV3	CATWDRFYYKKLF	TGTGCCACCTGGGACAGGTTTTATTATAAGAAACTCTTT
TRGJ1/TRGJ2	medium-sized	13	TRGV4	CATWDSNYYKKLF	TGTGCCACCTGGGATTCGAATTATTATAAGAAACTCTTT
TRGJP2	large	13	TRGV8	CATWDSSDWIKTF	TGTGCCACCTGGGATAGTAGTGATTGGATCAAGACGTTT
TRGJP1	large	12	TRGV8	CATWTTGWFKIF	TGTGCCACCTGGACCACTGGTTGGTTCAAGATATTT
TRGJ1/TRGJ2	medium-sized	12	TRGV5	CATWDAYYKKLF	TGTGCCACCTGGGACGCTTATTATAAGAAACTCTTT
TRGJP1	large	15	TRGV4	CATWDGYTTGWFKIF	TGTGCCACCTGGGATGGGTATACCACTGGTTGGTTCAAGATATTT
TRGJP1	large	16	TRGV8	CATWDREDTTGWFKIF	TGTGCCACCTGGGATAGAGAGGATACCACTGGTTGGTTCAAGATATTT
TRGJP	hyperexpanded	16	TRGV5	CATWDRQELGKKIKVF	TGTGCCACCTGGGACAGGCAAGAGTTGGGCAAAAAAATCAAGGTATTT
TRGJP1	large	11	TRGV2	CATWDGWFKIF	TGTGCCACCTGGGACGGTTGGTTCAAGATATTT